These 9 T cell receptor beta chains were all obtained from the same sample, sequenced in a study of blood T cell repertoires in COVID-19 (dated by TCRdb to 2018 to 2020). The library was prepared using the immunoSEQ multiplex PCR assay. TCRdb took this table from immuneACCESS and kept in-frame rearrangements with V and J called. Such tables lack part of the clones; where checked against another copy, unresolved V genes explain under half of the gap, and the rest is unexplained. Within this sample are just over 350,000 clones, with approximately 84% of them counted one time only. About 3% of the sample lies in the top ten. The sequencing input was PBMCs or T cells enriched from blood (not recorded which). These TCRs come from a woman aged 30 to 39 who had recovered from COVID-19.

The genes are TRBV12-3 or TRBV12-4 and TRBJ1-2, with D unresolved. This CDR3 contains 13 residues. V lost 5 bases, J lost 6 bases, and 13 bases lay in between. The CDR3 region has the DNA TGTGCCAGCAGTATGACTTACTCCCATGGCTACACCTTC. Its translation: CASSMTYSHGYTF.

V usage is TRBV24-1 and J usage is TRBJ2-3, with a tentative D call TRBD1 (6 bases). The CDR3 consists of 16 residues. Trimming cost V 5 bases and J 2 bases, with 16 bases left between them. Germline V gene lookup returns CDR1 KGHDR and CDR2 SFDVKD. The CDR3 DNA reads TGTGCCACCAGTGGCTTACTAGAGGGGGACACAGATACGCAGTATTTT. It codes for CATSGLLEGDTDTQYF.

V and J are TRBV12-3 or TRBV12-4 and TRBJ2-1; D is perhaps TRBD2 (5 bases). CDR3 size: 13 residues. V was pared by 9 bases and J by 2 bases, with 11 bases between. CDR3 in amino acids: CASEGQTYNEQFF. The CDR3 DNA follows: TGTGCCAGTGAGGGCCAGACCTACAATGAGCAGTTCTTC.

This chain uses TRBV9 with TRBJ1-1, with 8 bases fitting TRBD1. The CDR3 is 17 residues long. Germline V gives CDR1 SGDLS, CDR2 YYNGEE. The J segment lost 0 bases and the V segment lost 2 bases, leaving 9 bases of the junction unmatched. This CDR3 reads CASSVHPDRAMNTEAFF. In DNA, the CDR3 is TGTGCCAGCAGCGTTCATCCGGACAGGGCTATGAACACTGAAGCTTTCTTT.

The gene calls are TRBV5-6 and TRBJ1-1; 7 bases agree with TRBD1. The J segment lost 3 bases and the V segment lost 6 bases, leaving 8 bases of the junction unmatched. The CDR3 has 14 amino acids. Per the germline V gene, CDR1 is SGHDT and CDR2 is YYEEEE. The CDR3 bases are TGTGCCAGCACCTTACAGGGGAGGTACACTGAAGCTTTCTTT. This sequence encodes CASTLQGRYTEAFF.

The chain combines TRBV19 with TRBJ1-2; TRBD1 matches 8 bases. The junction had 16 bases not matched to a gene; V was cut back by 5 bases and J by 8 bases. CDR1 and CDR2 from the germline V gene are LNHDA and SQIVND (reference sequence). The CDR3 length is 16 residues. CDR3 in DNA: TGTGCCAGTAGTCCTCATGATGGACAGGGCAACGAAGGCTACACCTTC. This translates into CASSPHDGQGNEGYTF.

To note about this clone: In the same sample, other DNA sequences code for this CDR3. The chain uses TRBV5-6 and TRBJ2-7; 8 bases are a match to TRBD1. The CDR3 runs to 14 residues. Germline CDR1 SGHDT, CDR2 YYEEEE. Losses at the gene ends were 2 bases for V and 4 bases for J; bases not matched to a gene: 5. The CDR3 spells CASSLGQGAYEQYF. The CDR3 coding sequence is TGTGCCAGCAGCTTAGGGCAGGGGGCTTACGAGCAGTACTTC.

This chain links TRBV6-5 with TRBJ2-7; possible D gene TRBD2, 5 bases. The germline V and J ends were trimmed by 5 bases and 4 bases, with 12 bases remaining between them. The V gene's germline CDR1 is MNHEY and CDR2 SVGAGI. The CDR3 has 13 amino acids. CDR3 residues: CASSHGERYEQYF. As DNA, the CDR3 is TGTGCCAGCAGTCACGGGGAAAGGTACGAGCAGTACTTC.

The V gene is TRBV7-9, the J gene TRBJ1-2, with 8 bases matching TRBD1. CDR1 is SEHNR and CDR2 is FQNEAQ in the germline V gene (reference sequence). V dropped 5 bases and J dropped 8; count of bases not matched to a gene: 7. This CDR3 has 13 amino acids. CDR3 protein: CASSPGQGEGYTF. The CDR3 DNA sequence: TGTGCCAGCAGCCCCGGACAGGGCGAGGGCTACACCTTC.